This T cell receptor (beta chain) was documented in a study of blood T cell repertoires in COVID-19. In the study overall: T cells, B-cell-depleted T cells, or PBMCs provided the cDNA or gDNA that served as material.

In the original workflow: The assay estimated nucleated cells by amplifying reference gene primers. Sequencing used immunoSEQ multiplex PCR; TCRdb keeps in-frame clones, though not all of them. V, J and clone size derive from that table, while D and trimming were established from the DNA sequence. The sample yields roughly 240,000 clones, roughly 83% seen once. Looked up from germline, CDR1 is MNHEY and CDR2 is SMNVEV (reference sequence). V lost 3 bases to trimming and J lost 4 bases, with 12 bases between them. The CDR3 is 15 residues long. The chain employs TRBV27 and TRBJ2-2, with D possibly matching TRBD1 (6 bases). This TCR was recovered from a man aged 55 to 70 who had recovered from COVID-19. Input material: peripheral blood. The CDR3 sequence is CASSFLTGGTGELFF. As DNA, the CDR3 is TGTGCCAGCAGTTTTTTGACAGGAGGCACCGGGGAGCTGTTTTTT.